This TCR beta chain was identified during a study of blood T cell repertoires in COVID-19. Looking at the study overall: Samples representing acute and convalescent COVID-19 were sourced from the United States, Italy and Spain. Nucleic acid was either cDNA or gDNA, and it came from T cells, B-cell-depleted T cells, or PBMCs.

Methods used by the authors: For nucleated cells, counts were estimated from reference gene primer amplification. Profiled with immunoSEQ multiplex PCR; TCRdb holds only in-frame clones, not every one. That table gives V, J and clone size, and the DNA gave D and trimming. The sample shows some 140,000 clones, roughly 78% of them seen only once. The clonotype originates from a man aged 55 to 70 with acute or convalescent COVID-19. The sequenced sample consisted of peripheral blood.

The CDR3 DNA follows: TGTGCCAGCAGCTTAGCCGGACTTCTGATGGGCTACACCTTC. This codes for CASSLAGLLMGYTF. The chain recombines TRBV7-9 with TRBJ1-2; D gene ambiguous. CDR1 is SEHNR, CDR2 FQNEAQ, per germline (reference sequence). Trimming left V 0 bases short and J 8 bases short, with 13 bases between. This CDR3 region has 14 residues.